The rows below give T cell receptor beta chains drawn from one sample of a study of shared clonotypes between healthy human individuals. TCRdb's table, derived via immunoSEQ multiplex PCR, lists solely in-frame clones and lacks some. The data contain about 750,000 clones, 92% of them seen just once; the ten biggest clones take up about 24%. Sequenced: naive CD8+ T cells sorted from blood. The receptors were sampled from a young man in good health. Both conserved end residues are part of each CDR3. A D gene is named only where the DNA matches it firmly. The size entry is marked missing in some rows and otherwise reads once, few, many or a size class.

NA	TRBV14	TRBJ1-1	NA	CASSQSWGDTEAFF	TGTGCCAGCAGCCAAAGCTGGGGGGACACTGAAGCTTTCTTT
NA	TRBV11-2	TRBJ2-7	TRBD2	CASRWTSSPYEQYF	TGTGCCAGCAGATGGACTAGCAGTCCGTACGAGCAGTACTTC
NA	TRBV28	TRBJ1-1	NA	CASRRAMNTEAFF	TGTGCCAGCAGAAGGGCCATGAACACTGAAGCTTTCTTT
NA	TRBV27	TRBJ1-1	NA	CASSKTLNTEAFF	TGTGCCAGCAGTAAGACACTGAACACTGAAGCTTTCTTT
NA	TRBV7-9	TRBJ2-7	TRBD1	CASSLDAGGNEQYF	TGTGCCAGCAGCTTAGATGCAGGGGGCAATGAGCAGTACTTC
NA	TRBV27	TRBJ2-7	NA	CASGDRISYEQYF	TGTGCCAGCGGCGACAGAATCTCCTACGAGCAGTACTTC
once	TRBV6-6	TRBJ2-1	TRBD2	CASSYSSTSGEQFF	TGTGCCAGCAGTTACTCGTCGACTAGCGGTGAGCAGTTCTTC
NA	TRBV7-2	TRBJ2-2	NA	CASSRRGWELFF	TGTGCCAGCAGTCGCAGGGGTTGGGAGCTGTTTTTT
NA	TRBV18	TRBJ1-1	NA	CASSPGGMAEAFF	TGTGCCAGCTCACCGGGGGGGATGGCTGAAGCTTTCTTT
NA	TRBV10-3	TRBJ2-7	TRBD2	CAISEAFRLASYEQYF	TGTGCCATCAGTGAGGCTTTTAGACTAGCGAGCTACGAGCAGTACTTC
NA	TRBV27	TRBJ2-7	NA	CASSRSGSPIYEQYF	TGTGCCAGCAGTCGGTCGGGGAGTCCAATCTACGAGCAGTACTTC
NA	TRBV19	TRBJ2-1	TRBD2	CASSGTSGNEQFF	TGTGCCAGCTCCGGGACTAGCGGGAATGAGCAGTTCTTC
NA	TRBV7-9	TRBJ2-2	NA	CATQGVNTGELFF	TGTGCCACCCAGGGCGTGAACACCGGGGAGCTGTTTTTT
NA	TRBV27	TRBJ2-5	NA	CASSDWETQYF	TGTGCCAGCAGTGATTGGGAGACCCAGTACTTC
NA	TRBV19	TRBJ2-6	NA	CASSRWEKITKSGQRPDF	TGTGCCAGTAGTCGCTGGGAGAAAATCACAAAGTCGGGCCAACGTCCTGACTTC
NA	TRBV6-5	TRBJ2-7	TRBD1	CASSYEGTGAYEQYF	TGTGCCAGCAGTTACGAAGGGACAGGGGCCTACGAGCAGTACTTC
NA	TRBV28	TRBJ2-7	NA	CASTSKDRTSYEQYF	TGTGCCAGCACCTCGAAAGACAGGACCTCCTACGAGCAGTACTTC
NA	TRBV19	TRBJ2-5	TRBD2	CASSGNIAGGPEETQYF	TGTGCCAGTAGTGGAAACATAGCGGGAGGGCCGGAAGAGACCCAGTACTTC
once	TRBV7-9	TRBJ2-5	NA	CASSSAETQYF	TGTGCCAGCAGCTCCGCAGAGACCCAGTACTTC
NA	TRBV4-1	TRBJ2-1	NA	CASSQYLDSSNEQFF	TGCGCCAGCAGCCAATACCTGGACAGCTCCAATGAGCAGTTCTTC
NA	TRBV7-6	TRBJ2-5	TRBD2	CASSFSRGGETQYF	TGTGCCAGCAGCTTTTCGCGGGGGGGAGAGACCCAGTACTTC
NA	TRBV5-6	TRBJ2-7	TRBD2	CASSPSSTIAGGPNEQYF	TGTGCCAGCAGCCCTTCCTCGACGATAGCGGGAGGGCCCAACGAGCAGTACTTC
NA	TRBV14	TRBJ2-6	NA	CASSLPGGRGLANVLTF	TGTGCCAGCAGCCTTCCCGGTGGCAGGGGCTTGGCCAACGTCCTGACTTTC
NA	TRBV7-8	TRBJ2-2	NA	CASSLYDAGELFF	TGTGCCAGCAGCTTATACGATGCCGGGGAGCTGTTTTTT